This T cell receptor (beta chain) was identified in a study of early T cells in non-severe SARS-CoV-2 infection. Study-wide context: Unsorted whole-blood RNA was sequenced in bulk, leaving chains unpaired.

At least ten counts were recorded for this clonotype. Each CDR3 protein gets one entry after TCRdb re-called the 5' RACE reads with MiXCR. The profile shows about 30,000 distinct CDR3 sequences, around 6% of them singletons. J was trimmed by 3 bases and V by 3 bases; bases with no gene match: 6. The germline V gene encodes CDR1 ENHRY and CDR2 SYGVKD. The CDR3 covers 15 residues. The TCR comes from an adult who was a healthcare worker with PCR-confirmed SARS-CoV-2 infection or an uninfected control (not recorded which). The sequenced sample consisted of whole blood. V usage is TRBV10-3 and J usage is TRBJ1-2; 8 nucleotides agree with TRBD1. The CDR3 DNA reads TGTGCCATCAGTGATCGGCCAGGGGGCGACTATGGCTACACCTTC. The encoded protein is CAISDRPGGDYGYTF.